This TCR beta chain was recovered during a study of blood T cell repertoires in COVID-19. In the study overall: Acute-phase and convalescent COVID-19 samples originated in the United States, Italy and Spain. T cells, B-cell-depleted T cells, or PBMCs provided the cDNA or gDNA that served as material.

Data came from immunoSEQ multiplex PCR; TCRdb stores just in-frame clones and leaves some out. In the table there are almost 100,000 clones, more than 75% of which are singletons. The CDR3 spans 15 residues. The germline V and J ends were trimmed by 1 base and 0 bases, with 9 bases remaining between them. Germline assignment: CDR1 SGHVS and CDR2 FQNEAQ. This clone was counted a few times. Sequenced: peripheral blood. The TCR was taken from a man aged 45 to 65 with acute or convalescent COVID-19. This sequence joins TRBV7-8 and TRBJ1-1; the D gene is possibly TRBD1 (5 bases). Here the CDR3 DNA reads TGTGCCAGCAGCTTAGTCGGCAGGGTGAACACTGAAGCTTTCTTT. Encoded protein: CASSLVGRVNTEAFF. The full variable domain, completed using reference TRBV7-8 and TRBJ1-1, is GAGVSQSPRYKVAKRGQDVALRCDPISGHVSLFWYQQALGQGPEFLTYFQNEAQLDKSGLPSDRFFAERPEGSVSTLKIQRTQQEDSAVYLCASSLVGRVNTEAFFGQGTRLTVV.